These 32 T cell receptor beta chains originate from one sample sequenced in a study of preoperative IRX-2 immunotherapy in early breast cancer (dated by TCRdb to about 2019). The treatment or condition label for this specimen denotes: preoperative locoregional IRX-2 cytokine immunotherapy. Libraries came from the immunoSEQ multiplex PCR assay. What TCRdb holds here is the immuneACCESS table cut down to in-frame rearrangements. Part of the clones is not present; checked against another copy, under half of the missing clones reflect an unresolved V gene, and the others are unexplained. In this sample the table shows tens of thousands of clones, about 90% of which occur a single time. The top ten constitute around 1.6% of the sample. This sample comprised tumor tissue, obtained after IRX-2 immunotherapy. The receptors come from a human donor with breast cancer.

V gene TRBV1 combines with J gene TRBJ2-3; the D segment call TRBD2 is taken from the table without a DNA check. TRBV1 is classified as a pseudogene. The CDR3 runs 15 residues. The CDR3 sequence is CASSQDPGITDTQYF. The CDR3, as DNA: TGCGCCAGCAGCCAAGATCCCGGGATCACAGATACGCAGTATTTT.

The rearrangement links TRBV1 to TRBJ1-6. TRBV1 is classified as a pseudogene. This CDR3 region has 14 residues. The CDR3 protein is CASSQGLRGSPLHF. The CDR3 region has the DNA TGCGCCAGCAGCCAAGGACTCCGGGGATCACCCCTCCACTTT.

The V call is TRBV11-3, the J call TRBJ2-1; 9 bases agree with TRBD2. In germline, CDR1 is SGHNT, CDR2 YENEEA. V dropped 3 bases and J dropped 4; count of bases not matched to a gene: 4. The CDR3 runs 15 residues. The CDR3 region has the DNA TGTGCCAGCAGCTTGAACAGCGGGGGGTACAATGAGCAGTTCTTC. It codes for CASSLNSGGYNEQFF.

The J gene is TRBJ2-1, the V gene TRBV6-8, with D possibly being TRBD1 (6 bases). The CDR3 covers 15 residues. From germline, CDR1 is MNHGY and CDR2 SAAAGT. V was cut by 5 bases and J by 1 base, with 12 bases left in between. This CDR3 is CASSPRQESYNEQFF. CDR3 DNA: TGTGCCAGCAGTCCCCGACAGGAGTCCTACAATGAGCAGTTCTTC.

The V call is TRBV12-5, the J call TRBJ1-4; 9 positions agree with TRBD1. After removal of 6 bases from V and 1 base from J, the junction contained 6 bases not matched to a gene. Germline CDR1 reads LGHNT; CDR2 reads FRNRAP. The CDR3 extends over 16 amino acids. The CDR3 sequence: CASGSYRGRTNEKLFF. The CDR3 nucleotides read TGTGCTAGTGGGTCGTACAGGGGGCGAACTAATGAAAAACTGTTTTTT.

The chain carries TRBV5-1 and TRBJ2-7, with 7 bases that match TRBD1. There are 14 residues in the CDR3. Germline values: CDR1 SGHRS, CDR2 YFSETQ. Losses at the gene ends were 0 bases for V and 4 bases for J; bases not matched to a gene: 4. CDR3 DNA: TGCGCCAGCAGCTTGGGACAGGGAGAGTACGAGCAGTACTTC. Protein sequence: CASSLGQGEYEQYF.

The chain carries TRBV6-8 and TRBJ1-1, with TRBD1 as a possible D gene (6 bases). Germline CDR1 reads MNHGY; CDR2 reads SAAAGT. This CDR3 has 16 amino acids. The V and J ends lost 4 bases and 2 bases respectively, with 17 bases between them. CDR3 sequence (DNA): TGTGCCAGCAGTTTTCGATTAGGACAGATAAACACTGAAGCTTTCTTT. Its protein is CASSFRLGQINTEAFF.

The chain carries TRBV10-3 and TRBJ1-1; D possibly corresponds to TRBD1 (5 bases). The germline V and J ends were trimmed by 2 bases and 0 bases, with 10 bases remaining between them. Germline V gene data show CDR1 as ENHRY and CDR2 as SYGVKD. CDR3 length: 15 residues. In DNA, the CDR3 is TGTGCCATCAGTGAGCCGGGCAGGGTGAACACTGAAGCTTTCTTT. Protein: CAISEPGRVNTEAFF.

The CDR3 sequence is CASSSWVQGGRGEQFF. The CDR3 DNA reads as TGTGCCAGCAGCTCGTGGGTGCAGGGTGGAAGGGGTGAGCAGTTCTTC. The rearrangement links TRBV7-7 to TRBJ2-1, with D perhaps TRBD1 (5 bases). The germline V and J ends were trimmed by 4 bases and 9 bases, with 22 bases remaining between them. This CDR3 is 16 amino acids long. The germline V gene encodes CDR1 SSHAT and CDR2 FNYEAQ (reference sequence).

This chain uses TRBV6-8 with TRBJ1-3, with D hard to call. Germline V lookup: CDR1 MNHGY, CDR2 SAAAGT. Trimming removed 2 bases from V and 2 bases from J, with 10 bases in between. The CDR3 runs to 15 residues. The CDR3 nucleotides are TGTGCCAGCAGTTACGGAGATGCTACTGGAAACACCATATATTTT. It is translated as CASSYGDATGNTIYF.

V and J are TRBV7-2 and TRBJ1-2, with 9 nucleotides matching TRBD1. The J segment lost 5 bases and the V segment lost 6 bases, leaving 4 bases of the junction unmatched. The CDR3 length is 13 residues. Germline CDR1 and CDR2: SGHTA and FQGNSA. The chain's CDR3 is CASRRDRDYGYTF. CDR3 DNA sequence: TGTGCCAGCAGACGGGACAGGGATTATGGCTACACCTTC.

V gene TRBV23-1 combines with J gene TRBJ1-2; 7 nucleotides align to TRBD1. Being an ORF, TRBV23-1 has a function that is uncertain. The trim removed 5 bases at V and 8 bases at J, leaving 14 bases unmatched. The CDR3 is 15 amino acids. The CDR3 sequence: CASSSSGGDFAGYTF. CDR3 bases: TGCGCCAGCAGTTCCTCAGGGGGTGACTTTGCGGGCTACACCTTC.

The chain links TRBV28 to TRBJ1-1; unclear D gene. Trimming cost V 6 bases and J 0 bases, with 8 bases left between them. Germline V lookup: CDR1 MDHEN, CDR2 SYDVKM. There are 13 residues in the CDR3. The CDR3 sequence: CASSKTLNTEAFF. The CDR3 DNA is TGTGCCAGCAGCAAAACATTGAACACTGAAGCTTTCTTT. The variable domain in full, completed from reference TRBV28 and TRBJ1-1, reads DVKVTQSSRYLVKRTGEKVFLECVQDMDHENMFWYRQDPGLGLRLIYFSYDVKMKEKGDIPEGYSVSREKKERFSLILESASTNQTSMYLCASSKTLNTEAFFGQGTRLTVV.

This clone has only a few counts. The chain is built from TRBV28 and TRBJ1-3; no definite D call. Germline CDR1 and CDR2: MDHEN and SYDVKM. This CDR3 region has 13 residues. The V end was cut by 7 bases, the J end by 0 bases, with 7 bases between. Here the CDR3 reads CASIHGSGNTIYF. CDR3 DNA sequence: TGTGCCAGCATCCACGGCTCTGGAAACACCATATATTTT.

The chain recombines TRBV6-8 with TRBJ2-3; unclear D gene. The CDR3 contains 14 residues. V dropped 2 bases and J dropped 8 bases, with 14 bases sitting between them. CDR1 is MNHGY, CDR2 SAAAGT, per germline. CDR3: CASSYGLLGATQYF. Written as DNA, the CDR3 is TGTGCCAGCAGTTACGGGCTCCTAGGTGCTACGCAGTATTTT.

This chain connects TRBV10-2 to TRBJ2-2; the D is unclear. This CDR3 comprises 12 residues. CDR1 WSHSY and CDR2 SAAADI come from the germline V gene. Trimming removed 8 bases from V and 0 bases from J, with 4 bases in between. CDR3 sequence: CASLANTGELFF. The CDR3 DNA sequence: TGCGCCAGCTTAGCGAACACCGGGGAGCTGTTTTTT.

The chain combines TRBV7-5 with TRBJ1-4. TRBV7-5 is flagged as a pseudogene. The CDR3 loop spans 16 amino acids. CDR3 in amino acids: CASSLGGAGGNEKLFF. CDR3 bases: TGTGCCAGCAGCTTAGGGGGGGCAGGCGGAAATGAAAAACTGTTTTTT.

The chain is built from TRBV1 and TRBJ2-2; the listed D gene, TRBD2, was not tested against the DNA. TRBV1 is a recognized pseudogene. This CDR3 has 14 amino acids. CDR3 loop: CASSQGVLTGELFF. DNA of the CDR3: TGCGCCAGCAGCCAAGGCGTGCTCACCGGGGAGCTGTTTTTT.

The V and J genes are TRBV10-1 and TRBJ1-1, with D possibly matching TRBD1 (5 bases). The ends were cut back, 9 bases at V and 0 bases at J, with 11 bases in the middle. Germline V gene sequence: CDR1 WNHNN, CDR2 SYGVQD (reference sequence). The CDR3 has 13 amino acids. CDR3 nucleotide sequence: TGCGCCAGTTGGAAAGGGGTGAACACTGAAGCTTTCTTT. This codes for CASWKGVNTEAFF.

V is TRBV7-1 and J is TRBJ1-2; 9 bases are shared with TRBD1. TRBV7-1 is placed among ORFs of uncertain function. This CDR3 comprises 17 residues. V shed 5 bases, J shed 4 bases, and the junction held 14 bases outside the gene matches. The CDR3 protein is CASSPVSSPTGGYGYTF. The CDR3, as DNA: TGTGCCAGCAGCCCTGTGTCCTCCCCGACAGGGGGCTATGGCTACACCTTC.

The V gene is TRBV6-8, the J gene TRBJ2-2, with 8 nucleotides matching TRBD1. The CDR3 is 15 amino acids. Germline V gene sequence: CDR1 MNHGY, CDR2 SAAAGT. Trimming removed 6 bases from V and 5 bases from J; junction bases left unmatched: 8. The DNA of the CDR3 is TGTGCCAGCAGCTTCGACAGGGGAGGAACCGGGGAGCTGTTTTTT. The encoded protein is CASSFDRGGTGELFF.

The chain joins TRBV6-8 to TRBJ1-1, with D possibly being TRBD1 (6 bases). V was clipped by 7 bases and J by 4 bases, with 22 bases between them. CDR1 and CDR2 from the germline V gene are MNHGY and SAAAGT. CDR3 size: 16 residues. The CDR3 nucleotides read TGTGCCAGCACGGACAGTGGGGCGCGGCCGGGCACTGAAGCTTTCTTT. This translates into CASTDSGARPGTEAFF.

This clone was seen more than once but under ten times. The chain links TRBV7-2 to TRBJ1-6, with TRBD1 identical over 8 bases. This CDR3 has 17 residues. Trimming cost V 4 bases and J 1 base; bases outside gene matches: 6. Looked up from germline, CDR1 is SGHTA and CDR2 is FQGNSA. The CDR3 protein is CASSSTQGASYNSPLHF. The CDR3 nucleotides are TGTGCCAGCAGCTCGACGCAGGGGGCTTCCTATAATTCACCCCTCCACTTT.

This chain uses TRBV6-8 with TRBJ1-1; D unresolved. Germline V CDR1 and CDR2: MNHGY, SAAAGT. Trimming shortened V by 6 bases and J by 0 bases, and 8 bases separated the two germline ends. This CDR3 is built from 13 residues. The CDR3 sequence is CASRDGLNTEAFF. The CDR3 DNA follows: TGTGCCAGCAGGGACGGATTGAACACTGAAGCTTTCTTT.

Of note for this clone: Within the sample, other DNA sequences also encode this same CDR3. The chain recombines TRBV19 with TRBJ1-3; D is possibly TRBD1 (5 bases). V was shortened by 2 bases and J by 3 bases, with 8 bases between the two germline ends. This CDR3 region has 14 residues. Germline CDR1 is LNHDA and CDR2 is SQIVND (reference sequence). The CDR3 spells CASSILGGGNTIYF. In DNA form, the CDR3 reads TGTGCCAGTAGTATACTCGGGGGTGGAAACACCATATATTTT.

V usage is TRBV12-5 and J usage is TRBJ2-3; possibly TRBD2 for D (6 bases). The CDR3 consists of 13 residues. Germline CDR1 is LGHNT and CDR2 is FRNRAP. Trimming left V 6 bases short and J 3 bases short, with 10 bases between. CDR3 nucleotides: TGTGCTAGTGGCGCAGGGAGGACAGATACGCAGTATTTT. Protein sequence: CASGAGRTDTQYF. The complete variable domain, with remaining parts taken from reference TRBV12-5 and TRBJ2-3, reads DARVTQTPRHKVTEMGQEVTMRCQPILGHNTVFWYRQTMMQGLELLAYFRNRAPLDDSGMPKDRFSAEMPDATLATLKIQPSEPRDSAVYFCASGAGRTDTQYFGPGTRLTVL.

V usage is TRBV6-8 and J usage is TRBJ2-2; no clear D. CDR1 is MNHGY, CDR2 SAAAGT, per germline. The CDR3 spans 13 residues. V dropped 5 bases and J dropped 6 bases, with 10 bases sitting between them. CDR3 bases: TGTGCCAGCAGTCAAGGACCCGCCGGGGAGCTGTTTTTT. Its protein is CASSQGPAGELFF.

The V and J genes are TRBV19 and TRBJ1-2; 9 bases align to TRBD1. CDR3 size: 16 residues. Unmatched junction bases numbered 12, after V lost 5 bases and J lost 5 bases. CDR1 is LNHDA, CDR2 SQIVND, per germline (reference sequence). Written as DNA, the CDR3 is TGTGCCAGTAGTTCCAAGCCGGGACAGGGTAGTTATGGCTACACCTTC. It translates to CASSSKPGQGSYGYTF.

V gene TRBV28 combines with J gene TRBJ1-1; D not certain. This CDR3 has 13 residues. Per the germline V gene, CDR1 is MDHEN and CDR2 is SYDVKM. Trimming pared 3 bases from V and 1 base from J, leaving 6 bases between. Here the CDR3 reads CASSLVGNTEAFF. The CDR3 region has the DNA TGTGCCAGCAGTTTGGTAGGGAACACTGAAGCTTTCTTT. The complete variable domain, with remaining parts taken from reference TRBV28 and TRBJ1-1, reads DVKVTQSSRYLVKRTGEKVFLECVQDMDHENMFWYRQDPGLGLRLIYFSYDVKMKEKGDIPEGYSVSREKKERFSLILESASTNQTSMYLCASSLVGNTEAFFGQGTRLTVV.

This clone was seen once. The genes are TRBV5-1 and TRBJ2-5; weak D call: TRBD2 (5 bases). Germline V gene lookup returns CDR1 SGHRS and CDR2 YFSETQ. The CDR3 has 14 residues. V lost 1 base and J lost 4, with 11 bases in between. For the CDR3, the DNA is TGCGCCAGCAGCTTGTACACTAGAGGAGAGACCCAGTACTTC. Protein product: CASSLYTRGETQYF.

The gene calls are TRBV7-4 and TRBJ2-1; 11 nucleotides match TRBD2. V shed 4 bases and J 6 bases; nucleotides not matched to a gene: 5. The CDR3 spans 15 residues. Germline CDR1 is SGHVT and CDR2 is SQSDAQ. The CDR3 protein is CASSYGTSGSNEQFF. CDR3 sequence (DNA): TGTGCCAGCAGCTATGGGACTAGCGGTAGCAATGAGCAGTTCTTC.

The rearrangement links TRBV29-1 to TRBJ1-2; 7 bases are shared with TRBD1. This CDR3 has 15 residues. CDR1 and CDR2 (germline): SQVTM, ANQGSEA. J was trimmed by 5 bases and V by 6 bases; bases with no gene match: 15. This CDR3 is CSVLDQGGWVYGYTF. The CDR3 region has the DNA TGCAGCGTCCTAGACCAGGGGGGTTGGGTATATGGCTACACCTTC.